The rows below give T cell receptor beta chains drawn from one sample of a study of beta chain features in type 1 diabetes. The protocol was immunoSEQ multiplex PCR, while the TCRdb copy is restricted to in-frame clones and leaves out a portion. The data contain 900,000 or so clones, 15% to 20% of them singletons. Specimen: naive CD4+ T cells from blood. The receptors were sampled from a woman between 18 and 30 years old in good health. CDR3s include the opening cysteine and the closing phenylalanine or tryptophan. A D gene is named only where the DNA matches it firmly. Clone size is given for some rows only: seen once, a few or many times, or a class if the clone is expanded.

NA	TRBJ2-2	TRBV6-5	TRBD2	CASSYGTNTEELFF	TGTGCCAGCAGTTACGGGACTAACACCGAGGAGCTGTTTTTT
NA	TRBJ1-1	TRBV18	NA	CASSPHFGSTEAFF	TGTGCCAGCTCACCACATTTTGGGAGCACTGAAGCTTTCTTT
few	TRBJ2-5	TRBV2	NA	CASRLSETQYF	TGTGCCAGCAGGCTCTCAGAGACCCAGTACTTC
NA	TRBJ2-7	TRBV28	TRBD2	CASRSGTTTSSYEQYF	TGTGCCAGCAGATCCGGGACTACTACCTCCTCCTACGAGCAGTACTTC
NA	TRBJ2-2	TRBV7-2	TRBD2	CASSKSGRASLNTGELFF	TGTGCCAGCAGCAAAAGCGGGAGGGCGAGCCTGAACACCGGGGAGCTGTTTTTT
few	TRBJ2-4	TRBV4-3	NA	CASSQGVSSPAKNIQYF	TGCGCCAGCAGCCAAGGAGTAAGCTCCCCAGCCAAAAACATTCAGTACTTC
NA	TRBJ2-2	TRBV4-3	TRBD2	CASSQVSLAGAPGELFF	TGCGCCAGCAGCCAAGTCTCTCTAGCGGGAGCCCCCGGGGAGCTGTTTTTT
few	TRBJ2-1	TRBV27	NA	CASSFDAGYNEQFF	TGTGCCAGCAGTTTTGATGCGGGCTACAATGAGCAGTTCTTC
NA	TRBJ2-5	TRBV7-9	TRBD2	CASSPGTSGFQETQYF	TGTGCCAGCAGCCCCGGGACTAGCGGTTTCCAAGAGACCCAGTACTTC
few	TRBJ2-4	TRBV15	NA	CATRDTRRGNIQYF	TGTGCCACCAGGGATACACGGAGGGGTAACATTCAGTACTTC
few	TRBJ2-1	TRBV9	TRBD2	CASSVVSGSNEQFF	TGTGCCAGCAGCGTAGTTAGCGGGAGTAATGAGCAGTTCTTC
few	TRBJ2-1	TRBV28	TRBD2	CASSSGTSFYNEQFF	TGTGCCAGCAGTTCTGGGACTAGCTTTTACAATGAGCAGTTCTTC
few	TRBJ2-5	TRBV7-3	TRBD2	CASSLYASGEETQYF	TGTGCCAGCAGCTTATACGCTAGCGGGGAAGAGACCCAGTACTTC
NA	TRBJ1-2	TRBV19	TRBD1	CASTMGAQGIWGYTF	TGTGCCAGTACCATGGGGGCACAGGGGATTTGGGGCTACACCTTC
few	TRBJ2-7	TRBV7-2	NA	CASSRAEGFYEQYF	TGTGCCAGCAGCCGCGCGGAGGGTTTCTACGAGCAGTACTTC
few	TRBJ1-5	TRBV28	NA	CASSFQLYQPQHF	TGTGCCAGCAGTTTCCAGCTTTATCAGCCCCAGCATTTT
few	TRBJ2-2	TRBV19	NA	CASSIAGAVPAQLFF	TGTGCCAGTAGTATAGCAGGGGCCGTCCCGGCACAGCTGTTTTTT
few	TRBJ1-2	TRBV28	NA	CASSLAGNIYGYTF	TGTGCCAGCAGTTTGGCGGGAAACATTTATGGCTACACCTTC
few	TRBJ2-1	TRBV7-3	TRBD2	CASSSTGTSGSEQFF	TGTGCCAGCAGCTCGACCGGGACTAGCGGGAGTGAGCAGTTCTTC
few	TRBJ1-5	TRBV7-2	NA	CASRSGGYSNQPQHF	TGTGCCAGCAGATCGGGGGGCTATAGCAATCAGCCCCAGCATTTT
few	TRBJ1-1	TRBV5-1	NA	CASSRDTDTEAFF	TGCGCCAGCAGCAGGGACACGGACACTGAAGCTTTCTTT
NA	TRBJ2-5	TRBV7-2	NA	CASSFQTGLETQYF	TGTGCCAGCAGCTTCCAGACGGGACTAGAGACCCAGTACTTC
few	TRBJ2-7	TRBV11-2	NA	CASSLVPGSGEQYF	TGTGCCAGCAGCTTAGTTCCAGGATCGGGCGAGCAGTACTTC
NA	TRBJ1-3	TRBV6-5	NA	CASSRDRNTIYF	TGTGCCAGCAGTAGAGACAGAAACACCATATATTTT
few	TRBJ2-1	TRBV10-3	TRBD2	CAIRSSGMTYNEQFF	TGTGCCATCAGGTCTAGCGGGATGACCTACAATGAGCAGTTCTTC
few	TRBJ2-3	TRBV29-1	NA	CSVGSLAGEWHTQYF	TGCAGCGTCGGATCCTTAGCTGGAGAATGGCATACGCAGTATTTT
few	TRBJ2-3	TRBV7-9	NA	CASSLFGATDTQYF	TGTGCCAGCAGCTTATTTGGGGCGACAGATACGCAGTATTTT
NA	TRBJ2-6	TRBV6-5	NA	CASSYGPGTGANVLTF	TGTGCCAGCAGTTACGGGCCGGGAACTGGGGCCAACGTCCTGACTTTC
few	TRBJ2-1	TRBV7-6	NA	CASSLAHSSSYNEQFF	TGTGCCAGCAGCTTAGCTCACTCGAGCTCCTACAATGAGCAGTTCTTC
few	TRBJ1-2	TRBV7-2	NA	CASSFARDSGYTF	TGTGCCAGCAGCTTCGCCAGGGATTCCGGCTACACCTTC
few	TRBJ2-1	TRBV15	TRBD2	CATSRDWLAGDNEQFF	TGTGCCACCAGCAGAGATTGGCTAGCGGGCGACAATGAGCAGTTCTTC
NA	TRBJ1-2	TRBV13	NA	CASSPRPRDTSNYGYTF	TGTGCCAGCAGCCCTCGACCCCGGGACACTAGCAACTATGGCTACACCTTC
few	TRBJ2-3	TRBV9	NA	CASSVGTGVGDTQYF	TGTGCCAGCAGCGTAGGTACGGGAGTAGGAGATACGCAGTATTTT
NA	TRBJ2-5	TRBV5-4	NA	CASSQEVYRETQYF	TGTGCCAGCAGCCAAGAGGTTTATCGGGAGACCCAGTACTTC
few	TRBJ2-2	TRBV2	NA	CASTATGELFF	TGTGCCAGCACGGCCACCGGGGAGCTGTTTTTT
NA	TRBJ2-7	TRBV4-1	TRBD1	CASSQGVGTEITYEQYF	TGCGCCAGCAGCCAAGGAGTAGGGACAGAAATAACCTACGAGCAGTACTTC
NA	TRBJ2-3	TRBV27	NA	CASSLNRADTQYF	TGTGCCAGCAGTTTAAATAGGGCAGATACGCAGTATTTT
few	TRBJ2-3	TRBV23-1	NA	CASTQQDKAPPSTDTQYF	TGCGCCAGCACCCAACAGGACAAAGCCCCACCGAGCACAGATACGCAGTATTTT
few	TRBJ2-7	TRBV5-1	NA	CASSGDSYEQYF	TGCGCCAGCAGCGGGGATTCCTACGAGCAGTACTTC
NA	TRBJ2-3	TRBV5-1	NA	CASSLAGDLLDTQYF	TGCGCCAGCAGCTTGGCCGGGGACCTTTTAGATACGCAGTATTTT
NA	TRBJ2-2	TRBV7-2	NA	CASSLVATRVRNTGELFF	TGTGCCAGCAGCTTAGTAGCCACCCGAGTTCGGAACACCGGGGAGCTGTTTTTT
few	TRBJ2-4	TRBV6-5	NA	CASSDRHKNIQYF	TGTGCCAGCTCGGACAGACACAAAAACATTCAGTACTTC
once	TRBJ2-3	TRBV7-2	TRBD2	CASRPQGGSPDTQYF	TGTGCCAGCAGACCCCAGGGCGGGAGCCCAGATACGCAGTATTTT
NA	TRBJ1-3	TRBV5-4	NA	CASSLGRKDTIYF	TGTGCCAGCAGCTTGGGCAGAAAGGACACCATATATTTT
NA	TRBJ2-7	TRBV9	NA	CASSVGAATSPYEQYF	TGTGCCAGCAGCGTAGGTGCCGCGACCTCGCCCTACGAGCAGTACTTC
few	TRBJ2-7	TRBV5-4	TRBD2	CARATSGIYEQYF	TGTGCCAGGGCGACTAGCGGGATCTACGAGCAGTACTTC
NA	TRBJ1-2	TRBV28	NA	CASRLTDRNYGYTF	TGTGCCAGCAGATTAACTGACAGAAACTATGGCTACACCTTC
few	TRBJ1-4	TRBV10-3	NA	CAISVGEEEKLFF	TGTGCCATCAGTGTAGGGGAGGAGGAAAAACTGTTTTTT
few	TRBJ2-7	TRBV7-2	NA	CASSLGLRDYEQYF	TGTGCCAGCAGCTTAGGCCTACGCGACTACGAGCAGTACTTC
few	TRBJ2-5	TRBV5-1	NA	CASSLPGSETQYF	TGCGCCAGCAGCTTACCAGGGTCGGAGACCCAGTACTTC
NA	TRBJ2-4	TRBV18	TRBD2	CASSPPGRVGIQYF	TGTGCCAGCTCCCCCCCCGGGAGGGTTGGCATTCAGTACTTC
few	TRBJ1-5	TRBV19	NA	CASSVAGPNSNQPQHF	TGTGCCAGTAGTGTCGCAGGGCCCAATAGCAATCAGCCCCAGCATTTT
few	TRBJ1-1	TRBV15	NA	CATSRDVGAGEAFF	TGTGCCACCAGCAGAGATGTGGGGGCAGGTGAAGCTTTCTTT
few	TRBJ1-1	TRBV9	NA	CASSSPGLNTEAFF	TGTGCCAGCAGCAGCCCGGGCCTGAACACTGAAGCTTTCTTT
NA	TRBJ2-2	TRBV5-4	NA	CASRHRDPYSSGELFF	TGTGCCAGCAGACACCGGGACCCCTATTCGTCCGGGGAGCTGTTTTTT
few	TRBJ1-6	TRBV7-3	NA	CASSTAIDSPLHF	TGTGCCAGCAGCACCGCAATTGATTCACCCCTCCACTTT
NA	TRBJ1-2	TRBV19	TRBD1	CASNRGPSNYGYTF	TGTGCCAGTAACAGGGGGCCTTCTAACTATGGCTACACCTTC
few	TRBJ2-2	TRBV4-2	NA	CASSQDWNLAGATGELFF	TGTGCCAGCAGCCAAGATTGGAATCTGGCGGGGGCGACCGGGGAGCTGTTTTTT